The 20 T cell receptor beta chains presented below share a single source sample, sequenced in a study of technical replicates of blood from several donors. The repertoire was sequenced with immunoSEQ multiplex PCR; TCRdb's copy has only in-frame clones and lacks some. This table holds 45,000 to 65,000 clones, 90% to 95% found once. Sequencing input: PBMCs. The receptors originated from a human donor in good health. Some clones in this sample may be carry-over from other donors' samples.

The CDR3 reads CASSWQLAGRTNEQYF. The CDR3 nucleotides are TGTGCCAGCAGCTGGCAACTAGCGGGGAGAACGAACGAGCAGTACTTC. The genes are TRBV13 and TRBJ2-7; TRBD2 aligns across 10 bases. Losses at the gene ends were 4 bases for V and 5 bases for J; bases not matched to a gene: 11. The germline CDR1 and CDR2 sequences are PRHDT and FYEKMQ (reference sequence). CDR3 length equals 16 residues.

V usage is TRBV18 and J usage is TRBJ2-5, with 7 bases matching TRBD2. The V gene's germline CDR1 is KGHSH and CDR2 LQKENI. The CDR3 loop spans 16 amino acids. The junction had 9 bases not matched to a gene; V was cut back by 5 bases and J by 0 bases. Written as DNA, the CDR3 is TGTGCCAGCTCAGTAACGGTCAGCGGGAACCAAGAGACCCAGTACTTC. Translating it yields CASSVTVSGNQETQYF.

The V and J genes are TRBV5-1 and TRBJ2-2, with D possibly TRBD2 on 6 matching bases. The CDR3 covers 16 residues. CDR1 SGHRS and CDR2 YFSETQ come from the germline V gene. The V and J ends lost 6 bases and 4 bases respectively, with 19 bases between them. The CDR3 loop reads CASTTAGQGGTGELFF. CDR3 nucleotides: TGCGCCAGCACTACGGCCGGGCAGGGAGGCACCGGGGAGCTGTTTTTT.

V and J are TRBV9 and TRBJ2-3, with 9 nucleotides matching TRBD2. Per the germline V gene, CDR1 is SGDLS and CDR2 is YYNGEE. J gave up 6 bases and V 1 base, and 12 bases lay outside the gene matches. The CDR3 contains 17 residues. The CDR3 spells CASSVFGGGAQRDTQYF. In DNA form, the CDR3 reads TGTGCCAGCAGCGTATTCGGCGGGGGGGCACAACGGGATACGCAGTATTTT.

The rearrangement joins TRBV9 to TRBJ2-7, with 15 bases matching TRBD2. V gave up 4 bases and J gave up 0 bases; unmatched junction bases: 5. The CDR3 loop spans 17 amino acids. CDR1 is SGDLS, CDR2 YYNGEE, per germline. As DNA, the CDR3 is TGTGCCAGCAGCACGGGACTAGCGGGAGGCCCCTCCTACGAGCAGTACTTC. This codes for CASSTGLAGGPSYEQYF. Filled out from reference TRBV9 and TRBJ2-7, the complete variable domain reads DSGVTQTPKHLITATGQRVTLRCSPRSGDLSVYWYQQSLDQGLQFLIQYYNGEERAKGNILERFSAQQFPDLHSELNLSSLELGDSALYFCASSTGLAGGPSYEQYFGPGTRLTVT.

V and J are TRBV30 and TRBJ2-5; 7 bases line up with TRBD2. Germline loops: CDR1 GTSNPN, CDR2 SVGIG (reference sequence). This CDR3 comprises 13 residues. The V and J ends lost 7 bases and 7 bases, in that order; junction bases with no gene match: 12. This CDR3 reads CASQTSPGGTQYF. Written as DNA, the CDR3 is TGTGCCTCCCAAACTAGCCCGGGAGGGACCCAGTACTTC.

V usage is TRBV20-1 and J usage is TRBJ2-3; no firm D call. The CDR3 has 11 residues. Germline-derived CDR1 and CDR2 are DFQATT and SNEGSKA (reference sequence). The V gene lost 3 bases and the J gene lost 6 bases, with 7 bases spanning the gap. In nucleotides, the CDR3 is TGCAGTGCTAGGCCCAGGGATACGCAGTATTTT. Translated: CSARPRDTQYF.

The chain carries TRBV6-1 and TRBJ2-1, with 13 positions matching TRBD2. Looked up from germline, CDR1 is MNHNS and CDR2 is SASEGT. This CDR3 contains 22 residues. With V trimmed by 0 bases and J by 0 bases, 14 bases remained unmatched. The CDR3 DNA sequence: TGTGCCAGCAGTGAAGCGGACCTCCCGGGACTAGCGGGACCAAGCTCCTACAATGAGCAGTTCTTC. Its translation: CASSEADLPGLAGPSSYNEQFF.

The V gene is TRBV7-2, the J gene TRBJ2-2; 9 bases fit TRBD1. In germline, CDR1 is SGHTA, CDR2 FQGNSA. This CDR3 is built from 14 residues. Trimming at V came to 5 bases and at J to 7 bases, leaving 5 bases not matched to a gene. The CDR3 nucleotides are TGTGCCAGCAGCCCCGGGACAGGGTTCGGGGAGCTGTTTTTT. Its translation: CASSPGTGFGELFF.

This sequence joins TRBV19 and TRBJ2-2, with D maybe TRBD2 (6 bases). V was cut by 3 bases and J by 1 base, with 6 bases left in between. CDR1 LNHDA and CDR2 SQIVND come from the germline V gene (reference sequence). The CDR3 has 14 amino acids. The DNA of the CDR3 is TGTGCCAGTAGTATCGGGGGGAACACCGGGGAGCTGTTTTTT. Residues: CASSIGGNTGELFF.

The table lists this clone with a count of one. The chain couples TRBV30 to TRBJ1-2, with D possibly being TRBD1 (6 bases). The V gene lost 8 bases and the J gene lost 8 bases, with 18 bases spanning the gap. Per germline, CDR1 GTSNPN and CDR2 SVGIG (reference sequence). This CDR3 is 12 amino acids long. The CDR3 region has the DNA TGTGCCGCGTTCAGGGGAGGGTCCGGCTACACCTTC. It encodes CAAFRGGSGYTF.

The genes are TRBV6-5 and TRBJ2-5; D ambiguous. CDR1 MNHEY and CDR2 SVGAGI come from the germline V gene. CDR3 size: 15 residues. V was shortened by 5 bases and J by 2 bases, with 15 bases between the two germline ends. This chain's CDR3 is CASSTGFEEQETQYF. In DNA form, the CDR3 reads TGTGCCAGCAGTACCGGCTTTGAGGAACAAGAGACCCAGTACTTC.

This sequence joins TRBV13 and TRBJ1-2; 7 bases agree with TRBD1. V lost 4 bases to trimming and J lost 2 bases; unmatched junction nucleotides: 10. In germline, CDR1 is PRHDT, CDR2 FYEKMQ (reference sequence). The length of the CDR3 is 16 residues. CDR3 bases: TGTGCCAGCAGCTACCGACAGGGACGAGGGAACTATGGCTACACCTTC. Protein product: CASSYRQGRGNYGYTF. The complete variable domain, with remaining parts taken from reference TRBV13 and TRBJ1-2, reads AAGVIQSPRHLIKEKRETATLKCYPIPRHDTVYWYQQGPGQDPQFLISFYEKMQSDKGSIPDRFSAQQFSDYHSELNMSSLELGDSALYFCASSYRQGRGNYGYTFGSGTRLTVV.

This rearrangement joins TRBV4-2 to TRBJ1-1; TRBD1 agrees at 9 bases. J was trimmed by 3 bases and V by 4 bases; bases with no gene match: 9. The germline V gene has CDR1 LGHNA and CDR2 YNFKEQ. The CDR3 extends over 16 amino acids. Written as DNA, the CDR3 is TGTGCCAGCAGCCGGGGCCTGGACAGGGGATACACTGAAGCTTTCTTT. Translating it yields CASSRGLDRGYTEAFF.

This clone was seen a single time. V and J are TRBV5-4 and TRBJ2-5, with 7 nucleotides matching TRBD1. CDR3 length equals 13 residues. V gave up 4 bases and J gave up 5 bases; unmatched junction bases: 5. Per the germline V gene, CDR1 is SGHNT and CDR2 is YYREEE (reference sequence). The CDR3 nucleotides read TGTGCCAGCAGCGGTGACAGGGTGGAGACCCAGTACTTC. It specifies CASSGDRVETQYF.

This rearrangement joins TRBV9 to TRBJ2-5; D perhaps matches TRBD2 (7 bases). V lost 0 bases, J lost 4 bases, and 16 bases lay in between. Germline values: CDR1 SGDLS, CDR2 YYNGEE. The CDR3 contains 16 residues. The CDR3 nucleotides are TGTGCCAGCAGCGTAGGGGAGGGGGGCCTCCCAGAGACCCAGTACTTC. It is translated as CASSVGEGGLPETQYF.

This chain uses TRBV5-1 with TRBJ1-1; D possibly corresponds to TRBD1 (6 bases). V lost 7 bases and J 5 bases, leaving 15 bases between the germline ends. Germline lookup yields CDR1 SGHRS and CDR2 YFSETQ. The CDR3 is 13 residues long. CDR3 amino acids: CASGGIGGTEAFF. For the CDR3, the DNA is TGCGCCAGCGGGGGCATCGGCGGAACTGAAGCTTTCTTT.

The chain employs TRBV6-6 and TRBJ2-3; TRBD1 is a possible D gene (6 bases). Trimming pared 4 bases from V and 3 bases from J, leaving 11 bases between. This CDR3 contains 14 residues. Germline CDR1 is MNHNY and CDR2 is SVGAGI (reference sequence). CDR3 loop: CASSFRGGTDTQYF. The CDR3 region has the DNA TGTGCCAGCAGTTTCAGGGGTGGGACAGATACGCAGTATTTT.

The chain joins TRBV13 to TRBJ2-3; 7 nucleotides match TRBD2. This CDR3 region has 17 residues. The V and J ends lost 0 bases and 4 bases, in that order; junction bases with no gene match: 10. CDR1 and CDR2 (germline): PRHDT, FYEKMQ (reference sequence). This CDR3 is CASSLGPPRLAADTQYF. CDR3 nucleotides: TGTGCCAGCAGCTTAGGCCCCCCCAGGCTAGCGGCAGATACGCAGTATTTT.

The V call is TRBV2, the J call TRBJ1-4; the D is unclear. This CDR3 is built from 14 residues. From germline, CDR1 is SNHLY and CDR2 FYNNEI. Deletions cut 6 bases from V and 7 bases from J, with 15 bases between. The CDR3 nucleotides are TGTGCCAGCAGGCCGACACCAAACGGTGAAAAACTGTTTTTT. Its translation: CASRPTPNGEKLFF.